What follows are 5 T cell receptor beta chains derived from one specimen sequenced in a study of neurological immune-mediated disorders. TCRdb called the 5' RACE reads again in MiXCR, with one record for every CDR3 protein. The sample includes approximately 87,000 distinct CDR3 sequences, less than 15% seen only once; the top ten take roughly 7%. Sequenced: PBMCs. These receptors all stem from a woman aged 50 to 60 in good health.

This clonotype was observed at least ten times. The J gene is TRBJ2-4, the V gene TRBV7-2; 7 nucleotides align to TRBD1. Germline V gene lookup returns CDR1 SGHTA and CDR2 FQGNSA. The CDR3 covers 16 residues. The V segment lost 4 bases and the J segment 0 bases; nucleotides outside the gene matches: 6. The CDR3 here is CASSSWDRGAKNIQYF. CDR3 sequence (DNA): TGTGCCAGCAGCTCATGGGACAGAGGAGCCAAAAACATTCAGTACTTC.

The table lists this clonotype with many counts. V usage is TRBV5-6 and J usage is TRBJ2-7; D perhaps matches TRBD1 (6 bases). CDR1 and CDR2 (germline): SGHDT, YYEEEE. This CDR3 has 14 amino acids. V was shortened by 4 bases and J by 6 bases, with 17 bases between the two germline ends. CDR3 in amino acids: CASSPGTSSSEQYF. The CDR3 region has the DNA TGTGCCAGCAGCCCCGGGACATCAAGCTCCGAGCAGTACTTC.

This clonotype has ten or more counts. This chain uses TRBV5-1 with TRBJ2-1, with TRBD2 matching over 11 bases. The CDR3 consists of 18 residues. CDR1 is SGHRS and CDR2 is YFSETQ in the germline V gene. V lost 3 bases and J lost 1; bases outside the gene matches: 9. Here the CDR3 DNA reads TGCGCCAGCAGCTCCCCTATAGCGGGAGGGGAATCCTACAATGAGCAGTTCTTC. This translates into CASSSPIAGGESYNEQFF.

This clonotype has at least ten counts. This chain uses TRBV24-1 with TRBJ2-7; D is undetermined. Germline lookup yields CDR1 KGHDR and CDR2 SFDVKD. The CDR3 is 13 amino acids. The V and J ends lost 3 bases and 8 bases respectively, with 13 bases between them. This chain's CDR3 is CATSDEIARKQYF. The CDR3 DNA reads as TGTGCCACCAGTGATGAGATCGCTAGGAAGCAGTACTTC.

This clonotype showed up many times. J is TRBJ1-1 and V is TRBV2, with D tentatively TRBD1 (5 bases). Trimming stripped 6 bases from V and 1 base from J, with 9 bases between. There are 13 residues in the CDR3. Germline lookup yields CDR1 SNHLY and CDR2 FYNNEI. The CDR3 DNA reads as TGTGCCAGCAGGTACAGGACGAACACTGAAGCTTTCTTT. Translated: CASRYRTNTEAFF.